This TCR beta chain was recovered during a study of CD8 T cells in ankylosing spondylitis. The study, taken as a whole, reports: According to the report, clones linked to the disease were significantly enriched in matched synovial fluid samples taken from ankylosing spondylitis patients. Blood from ankylosing spondylitis patients appeared to carry a characteristic roughly eight-variant TCR beta motif.

V lost 5 bases and J lost 6, with 12 bases in between. This CDR3 contains 13 residues. In germline, CDR1 is SNHLY, CDR2 FYNNEI. As concerns this clonotype: The antigen is not known.

TCRdb fed the 5' RACE reads into MiXCR, producing one record per CDR3 protein. This sample has around 250,000 distinct CDR3 sequences, with approximately 11% found just once. The rearrangement uses TRBV2 and TRBJ2-3; D is undetermined. The receptor was derived from a male donor with ankylosing spondylitis or in good health (not recorded which). The source material was blood, either unsorted or a sorted T cell fraction (not recorded which). The CDR3 nucleotides read TGTGCCAGCAGTCGGCTGAACCTGGATACGCAGTATTTT. This codes for CASSRLNLDTQYF.